These 14 T cell receptor beta chains were sequenced from one sample in a study of read filtering for tumor transcriptome and immune sequencing. Molecular barcoded adaptors covering alpha/delta and beta/gamma chains were used on roughly 400 ng RNA. TCRdb processed the reads anew with MiXCR; each CDR3 protein has one entry. The sample has about 54,000 distinct CDR3 sequences; about 12% are singletons. The material sequenced was a population of CD138-negative cells sorted from bone marrow. The receptors were sampled from a donor at least 40 years old with multiple myeloma.

This clonotype was observed many times. The chain joins TRBV6-4 to TRBJ2-1, with 9 bases lining up with TRBD2. Germline V gives CDR1 MRHNA, CDR2 SNTAGT. The CDR3 runs 16 residues. After removal of 3 bases from V and 2 bases from J, the junction contained 5 bases not matched to a gene. The CDR3 nucleotides read TGTGCCAGCAGTGAAGGTAGCGGGGGTGCCTACAATGAGCAGTTCTTC. This translates into CASSEGSGGAYNEQFF.

This clonotype was detected many times. V usage is TRBV19 and J usage is TRBJ1-2; D possibly corresponds to TRBD1 (5 bases). V was cut by 3 bases and J by 8 bases, with 13 bases left in between. Per the germline V gene, CDR1 is LNHDA and CDR2 is SQIVND (reference sequence). This CDR3 spans 13 amino acids. CDR3 DNA: TGTGCCAGTAGTATCGACAGATCTCTGGGCTACACCTTC. Its protein is CASSIDRSLGYTF.

In this sample, this clonotype turned up many times. The chain uses TRBV20-1 and TRBJ2-1; tentatively, D is TRBD2 (6 bases). The CDR3 is 13 residues long. Germline V gives CDR1 DFQATT, CDR2 SNEGSKA (reference sequence). The V end was cut by 6 bases, the J end by 7 bases, with 16 bases between. The CDR3 loop is CSAQIPTSNEQFF. The DNA for the CDR3 is TGCAGTGCCCAGATCCCGACTAGTAATGAGCAGTTCTTC.

This clonotype was counted many times. The chain uses TRBV20-1 and TRBJ2-3; TRBD2 matches at 7 bases. Germline V gene sequence: CDR1 DFQATT, CDR2 SNEGSKA (reference sequence). The CDR3 is 13 amino acids. CDR3 DNA: TGCACAAGGGGCGGGGGTGGCACAGATACGCAGTATTTT. Amino acids: CTRGGGGTDTQYF.

Ten or more counts support this clonotype. The chain recombines TRBV6-5 with TRBJ2-5; 12 bases align to TRBD1. The CDR3 runs 19 residues. After removal of 7 bases from V and 3 bases from J, the junction contained 18 bases not matched to a gene. The germline V gene has CDR1 MNHEY and CDR2 SVGAGI. CDR3 sequence: CASKKRPGQGARGKETQYF. The CDR3 coding sequence is TGTGCCAGCAAAAAAAGACCGGGACAGGGGGCCCGTGGCAAAGAGACCCAGTACTTC.

The rearrangement uses TRBV7-2 and TRBJ2-1; no clear D. CDR1 is SGHTA, CDR2 FQGNSA, per germline. This CDR3 comprises 15 residues. V gave up 5 bases and J gave up 0 bases, with 11 bases separating them. CDR3 in amino acids: CASSASLGSYNEQFF. The CDR3 coding sequence is TGTGCCAGCAGCGCCTCTTTGGGCTCCTACAATGAGCAGTTCTTC.

This clonotype was recorded many times. The chain is built from TRBV5-1 and TRBJ1-6; 9 bases agree with TRBD1. Germline CDR1 reads SGHRS; CDR2 reads YFSETQ. This CDR3 spans 15 amino acids. The J segment lost 10 bases and the V segment lost 3 bases, leaving 8 bases of the junction unmatched. This CDR3 reads CASSSLDRGESPLHF. In DNA form, the CDR3 reads TGCGCCAGCAGCTCCTTGGACAGGGGTGAATCACCCCTCCACTTT.

Worth noting for this clonotype: A read error is possible here, since a much larger clone lies one base away. The chain recombines TRBV11-2 with TRBJ2-1; D is perhaps TRBD1 (6 bases). The CDR3 extends over 13 amino acids. Trimming took 5 bases from V and 10 from J, leaving 15 bases between them. Germline CDR1 and CDR2: SGHAT and FQNNGV. CDR3 coding DNA: TGTGCCAGCAGCGAAAAGACAGACAGGGAGCAGTTCTTC. Amino acids: CASSEKTDREQFF.

This clonotype was seen a handful of times. Since a much larger clone is just one base distant, this may be a read error. Because the CDR3 is missing its conserved closing phenylalanine or tryptophan, this is likely a read error. CDR3 residues: CASSFSGAGTDTQYL. The CDR3 DNA is TGTGCCAGCAGTTTTAGCGGGGCTGGCACAGATACGCAGTATCTT. The chain recombines TRBV6-2 or TRBV6-3 with TRBJ2-3; 8 positions match TRBD2. The CDR3 spans 15 residues. V was pared by 4 bases and J by 1 base, with 4 bases of the junction left unmatched. In germline, CDR1 is MNHEY, CDR2 SVGEGT.

This clonotype was recorded many times. This chain uses TRBV28 with TRBJ1-5, with D maybe TRBD1 (5 bases). V was cut by 2 bases and J by 2 bases, with 10 bases left in between. Germline CDR1 is MDHEN and CDR2 is SYDVKM. This CDR3 has 15 residues. CDR3 sequence: CASSLRRGGNQPQHF. The CDR3 nucleotides are TGTGCCAGCAGTTTAAGGCGGGGGGGCAATCAGCCCCAGCATTTT. The full variable domain, in which reference TRBV28 and TRBJ1-5 provide the parts outside the CDR3, is DVKVTQSSRYLVKRTGEKVFLECVQDMDHENMFWYRQDPGLGLRLIYFSYDVKMKEKGDIPEGYSVSREKKERFSLILESASTNQTSMYLCASSLRRGGNQPQHFGDGTRLSIL.

This clonotype was observed many times. The rearrangement uses TRBV7-3 and TRBJ2-2, with 8 bases lining up with TRBD2. V dropped 5 bases and J dropped 7; count of bases not matched to a gene: 9. The CDR3 spans 15 residues. The germline V gene has CDR1 SGHTA and CDR2 FQGTGA. CDR3 loop: CASSPMSGGGGELFF. In DNA, the CDR3 is TGTGCCAGCAGCCCTATGTCCGGGGGGGGCGGGGAGCTGTTTTTT.

This clonotype has at least ten counts. The V gene is TRBV20-1, the J gene TRBJ2-1; 8 bases line up with TRBD2. Germline V gives CDR1 DFQATT, CDR2 SNEGSKA (reference sequence). CDR3 length equals 16 residues. J was trimmed by 7 bases and V by 4 bases; bases with no gene match: 15. The CDR3 here is CSATTPLAGKWNEQFF. The CDR3 coding sequence is TGCAGTGCTACGACCCCATTAGCGGGGAAATGGAATGAGCAGTTCTTC.

This clonotype is deemed medium-sized. This chain links TRBV6-1 with TRBJ1-1, with 8 bases identical to TRBD1. The CDR3 extends over 15 amino acids. The junction had 5 bases not matched to a gene; V was cut back by 1 base and J by 4 bases. Germline V gene lookup returns CDR1 MNHNS and CDR2 SASEGT. The CDR3 nucleotides read TGTGCCAGCAGTGAAGGCAGGGGGCACTTCACTGAAGCTTTCTTT. Translated: CASSEGRGHFTEAFF.

The table lists this clonotype with many counts. This chain joins TRBV19 and TRBJ2-5, with TRBD1 matching over 10 bases. This CDR3 region has 14 residues. V gave up 8 bases and J gave up 5 bases; unmatched junction bases: 8. Looked up from germline, CDR1 is LNHDA and CDR2 is SQIVND (reference sequence). The CDR3 reads CASSNDRGQETQYF. The CDR3 DNA sequence: TGTGCCAGTTCAAACGACAGGGGGCAGGAGACCCAGTACTTC.